Shown below are 6 T cell receptor beta chains from a single sample sequenced in a study of T cell responses to AZD1222 COVID-19 vaccine. Sequencing used immunoSEQ multiplex PCR; TCRdb keeps in-frame clones, though not all of them. Among approximately 150,000 clones listed, 90% were seen once. The source material was peripheral blood, sampled 28 days after the second AZD1222 dose. Receptors were obtained from an adult who received the AZD1222 COVID-19 vaccine.

The chain combines TRBV30 with TRBJ2-7; TRBD2 matches at 11 bases. CDR3 length: 15 amino acids. V dropped 2 bases and J dropped 2; count of bases not matched to a gene: 5. In germline, CDR1 is GTSNPN, CDR2 SVGIG (reference sequence). CDR3 loop: CAWSRGTSGTYEQYF. DNA for the CDR3: TGTGCCTGGAGTCGGGGGACTAGCGGAACCTACGAGCAGTACTTC.

The J gene is TRBJ2-2, the V gene TRBV11-3; no clear D gene. This CDR3 has 12 amino acids. Deletions cut 5 bases from V and 1 base from J, with 2 bases between. Germline V gives CDR1 SGHNT, CDR2 YENEEA. DNA for the CDR3: TGTGCCAGCAGCAAGAACACCGGGGAGCTGTTTTTT. It specifies CASSKNTGELFF.

The CDR3 reads CASSEPLDRFYNSPLHF. The CDR3 DNA reads TGTGCCAGCAGTGAACCTCTGGACAGGTTCTATAATTCACCCCTCCACTTT. This chain connects TRBV6-1 to TRBJ1-6, with 7 nucleotides matching TRBD1. The CDR3 covers 17 residues. The V gene's germline CDR1 is MNHNS and CDR2 SASEGT. The junction had 7 bases not matched to a gene; V was cut back by 2 bases and J by 3 bases.

V gene TRBV25-1 combines with J gene TRBJ2-3; 7 nucleotides agree with TRBD2. This CDR3 comprises 18 residues. CDR1 is MGHDK, CDR2 SYGVNS, per germline. The ends lost 2 bases at V and 1 base at J; junction bases unmatched: 12. CDR3 loop: CASSEGLTGGWGTDTQYF. DNA of the CDR3: TGTGCCAGCAGTGAAGGATTGACGGGAGGCTGGGGCACAGATACGCAGTATTTT.

The chain couples TRBV19 to TRBJ1-2, with a possible D match to TRBD1 (6 bases). V was pared by 3 bases and J by 0 bases, with 11 bases between. CDR3 size: 15 residues. CDR1 and CDR2 from the germline V gene are LNHDA and SQIVND (reference sequence). The DNA for the CDR3 is TGTGCCAGTAGTATCTTGGACAGATCTAACTATGGCTACACCTTC. Translation: CASSILDRSNYGYTF.

The chain is built from TRBV28 and TRBJ1-3; D is ambiguous. Per germline, CDR1 MDHEN and CDR2 SYDVKM. V lost 3 bases, J lost 3 bases, and 12 bases lay in between. The CDR3 sequence is 15 residues long. DNA for the CDR3: TGTGCCAGCAGTTTGGCGGCACCAAGTGGAAACACCATATATTTT. It translates to CASSLAAPSGNTIYF.